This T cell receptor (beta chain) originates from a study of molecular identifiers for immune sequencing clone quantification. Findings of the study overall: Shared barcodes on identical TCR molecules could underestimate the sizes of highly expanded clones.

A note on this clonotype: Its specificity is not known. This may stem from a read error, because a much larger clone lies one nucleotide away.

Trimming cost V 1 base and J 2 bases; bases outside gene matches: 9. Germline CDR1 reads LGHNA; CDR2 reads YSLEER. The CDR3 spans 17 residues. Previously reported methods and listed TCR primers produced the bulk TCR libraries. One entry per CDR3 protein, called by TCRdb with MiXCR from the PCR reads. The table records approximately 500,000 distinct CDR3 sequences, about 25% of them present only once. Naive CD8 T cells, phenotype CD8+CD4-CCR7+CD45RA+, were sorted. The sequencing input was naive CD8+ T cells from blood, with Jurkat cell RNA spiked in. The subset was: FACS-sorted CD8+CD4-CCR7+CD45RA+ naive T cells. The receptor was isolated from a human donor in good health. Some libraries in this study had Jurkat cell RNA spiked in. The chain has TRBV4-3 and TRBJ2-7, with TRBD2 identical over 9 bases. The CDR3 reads CASSQGLAEGRPYEQYF. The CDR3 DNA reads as TGCGCCAGCAGCCAAGGACTAGCGGAAGGCCGGCCCTACGAGCAGTACTTC.